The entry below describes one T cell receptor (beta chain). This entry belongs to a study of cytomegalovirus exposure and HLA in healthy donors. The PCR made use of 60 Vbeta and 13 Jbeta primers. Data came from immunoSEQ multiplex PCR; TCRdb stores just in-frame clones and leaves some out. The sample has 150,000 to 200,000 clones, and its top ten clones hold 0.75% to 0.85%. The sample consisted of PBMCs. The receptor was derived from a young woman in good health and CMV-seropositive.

In nucleotides, the CDR3 is TGCGCCAGCAGGGACAGGGAGTGGTCTGAAGCTTTCTTT. This encodes CASRDREWSEAFF. The gene calls are TRBV5-1 and TRBJ1-1, with TRBD1 identical over 8 bases. The CDR3 has 13 amino acids. CDR1 SGHRS and CDR2 YFSETQ come from the germline V gene. Trimming removed 5 bases from V and 6 bases from J; junction bases left unmatched: 6.